The 10 T cell receptor beta chains below all came from one sample that was sequenced in a study of blood T cell repertoires in COVID-19. Repertoires were generated with immunoSEQ multiplex PCR, while TCRdb's copy carries only in-frame clones and drops some. In the table there are 70,000 to 90,000 clones, approximately 82% of which are singletons. Sequenced: peripheral blood. These receptors came from an elderly woman with acute or convalescent COVID-19.

The table lists this clone with a few counts. The rearrangement uses TRBV2 and TRBJ1-6, with D hard to call. The CDR3 has 15 amino acids. The V and J ends lost 4 bases and 10 bases respectively, with 17 bases between them. The germline V gene encodes CDR1 SNHLY and CDR2 FYNNEI. This chain's CDR3 is CASSVGPGRESPLHF. The CDR3 nucleotides are TGTGCCAGCAGTGTAGGTCCAGGCCGCGAATCACCCCTCCACTTT. The full variable domain, rest sourced from reference TRBV2 and TRBJ1-6, is EPEVTQTPSHQVTQMGQEVILRCVPISNHLYFYWYRQILGQKVEFLVSFYNNEISEKSEIFDDQFSVERPDGSNFTLKIRSTKLEDSAMYFCASSVGPGRESPLHFGNGTRLTVT.

The V and J genes are TRBV7-8 and TRBJ1-2; possible D gene TRBD1, 6 bases. Germline assignment: CDR1 SGHVS and CDR2 FQNEAQ. Deletions cut 4 bases from V and 4 bases from J, with 13 bases between. The CDR3 runs 14 residues. DNA of the CDR3: TGTGCCAGCAGCTGGGACAAGGGTTCCTATGGCTACACCTTC. Its protein is CASSWDKGSYGYTF. Filled out from reference TRBV7-8 and TRBJ1-2, the complete variable domain reads GAGVSQSPRYKVAKRGQDVALRCDPISGHVSLFWYQQALGQGPEFLTYFQNEAQLDKSGLPSDRFFAERPEGSVSTLKIQRTQQEDSAVYLCASSWDKGSYGYTFGSGTRLTVV.

This clone was counted once. This chain connects TRBV29-1 to TRBJ2-7; TRBD2 matches at 10 bases. The ends lost 5 bases at V and 2 bases at J; junction bases unmatched: 18. The CDR3 runs 18 residues. Germline CDR1 SQVTM, CDR2 ANQGSEA. The CDR3 sequence: CSVLKLTSGINPTYEQYF. CDR3 nucleotides: TGCAGCGTTTTAAAACTTACTAGCGGGATAAATCCTACCTACGAGCAGTACTTC.

V usage is TRBV9 and J usage is TRBJ2-2; tentative D call: TRBD2 (7 bases). CDR1 is SGDLS, CDR2 YYNGEE, per germline. V lost 4 bases to trimming and J lost 0 bases, with 13 bases between them. The CDR3 contains 16 residues. CDR3 in amino acids: CASSPWGGPNTGELFF. DNA for the CDR3: TGTGCCAGCAGCCCATGGGGGGGGCCGAACACCGGGGAGCTGTTTTTT.

This clone was detected only once. The V gene is TRBV3-1 (or the pseudogene TRBV3-2), the J gene TRBJ2-7, with 7 bases matching TRBD2. In germline, CDR1 is LGHDT, CDR2 YNNKEL (reference sequence). The CDR3 totals 14 residues. The V and J ends lost 0 bases and 2 bases, in that order; junction bases with no gene match: 1. For the CDR3, the DNA is TGTGCCAGCAGCCAAGACAGCGGGACCTACGAGCAGTACTTC. Its translation is CASSQDSGTYEQYF.

This chain joins TRBV30 and TRBJ1-3; 7 bases line up with TRBD1. J was trimmed by 4 bases and V by 0 bases; bases with no gene match: 9. Germline V gives CDR1 GTSNPN, CDR2 SVGIG (reference sequence). This CDR3 is built from 16 residues. The DNA of the CDR3 is TGTGCCTGGAGTGTACTTGATAGGGGGCTCGGAAACACCATATATTTT. This sequence encodes CAWSVLDRGLGNTIYF.

The chain couples TRBV5-1 to TRBJ2-3, with 11 bases fitting TRBD2. The CDR3 runs to 17 residues. V gave up 3 bases and J gave up 1 base; unmatched junction bases: 7. Per germline, CDR1 SGHRS and CDR2 YFSETQ. CDR3 coding DNA: TGCGCCAGCAGCTCTCACCCGACTAGCGGGGGCACAGATACGCAGTATTTT. It is translated as CASSSHPTSGGTDTQYF.

The V gene is TRBV5-4, the J gene TRBJ2-3; 11 bases line up with TRBD2. V was pared by 6 bases and J by 6 bases, with 15 bases of the junction left unmatched. The CDR3 is 17 amino acids. Looked up from germline, CDR1 is SGHNT and CDR2 is YYREEE (reference sequence). The CDR3 loop reads CASNPPFSGGGGDTQYF. As DNA, the CDR3 is TGTGCCAGCAACCCCCCCTTTAGCGGGGGGGGAGGGGATACGCAGTATTTT.

This chain joins TRBV20-1 and TRBJ2-3; 10 nucleotides match TRBD2. Germline trimming cut 3 bases from V and 6 bases from J; bases unmatched to any gene: 6. CDR1 and CDR2 from the germline V gene are DFQATT and SNEGSKA (reference sequence). The CDR3 totals 14 residues. CDR3 in DNA: TGCAGTGCTAGTCCCACTAGCGGGGTTGATACGCAGTATTTT. It encodes CSASPTSGVDTQYF.

The chain links TRBV25-1 to TRBJ1-2; D unresolved. Trimming took off 3 bases at V and 2 bases at J, with 7 bases between the two ends. In germline, CDR1 is MGHDK, CDR2 SYGVNS. The length of the CDR3 is 13 residues. Written as DNA, the CDR3 is TGTGCCAGCAGTGACCTCCCCAACTATGGCTACACCTTC. Translated, it gives CASSDLPNYGYTF.